This T cell receptor beta chain derives from a study of CD8+CD57+ T cells in acquired aplastic anemia. Sequencing was done on patients that had shown CD8+CD57+ cell expansion by flow cytometry. V was pared by 4 bases and J by 0 bases, with 1 base between. This CDR3 has 12 residues. Germline V gene sequence: CDR1 SGHVS, CDR2 FNYEAQ. For CDR3 and TCR beta VDJ profiling, genomic DNA was the template used. Via MiXCR, TCRdb re-called the reads, giving one row per CDR3 protein. The profile shows fewer than 250,000 distinct CDR3 sequences, 47% of them singletons. This clonotype was observed at least ten times.

This TCR was recovered from a human donor with aplastic anemia. The chain has TRBV7-6 and TRBJ1-5; no reliable D call. Sequencing used sorted CD4+, CD8+, or CD8+CD57+ T cells (not recorded which) from PBMCs. CDR3 sequence (DNA): TGTGCCAGCAGCTATAGCAATCAGCCCCAGCATTTT. The encoded protein is CASSYSNQPQHF.